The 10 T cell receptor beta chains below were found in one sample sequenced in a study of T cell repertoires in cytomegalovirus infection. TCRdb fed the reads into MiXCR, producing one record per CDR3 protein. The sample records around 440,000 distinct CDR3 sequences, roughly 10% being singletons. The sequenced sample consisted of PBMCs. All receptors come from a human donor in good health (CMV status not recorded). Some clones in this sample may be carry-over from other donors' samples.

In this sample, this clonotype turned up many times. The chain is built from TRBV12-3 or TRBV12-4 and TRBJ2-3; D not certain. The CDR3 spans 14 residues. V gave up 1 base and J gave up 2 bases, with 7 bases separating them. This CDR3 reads CASSLGSNTDTQYF. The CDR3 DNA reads TGTGCCAGCAGTTTAGGGTCTAACACAGATACGCAGTATTTT.

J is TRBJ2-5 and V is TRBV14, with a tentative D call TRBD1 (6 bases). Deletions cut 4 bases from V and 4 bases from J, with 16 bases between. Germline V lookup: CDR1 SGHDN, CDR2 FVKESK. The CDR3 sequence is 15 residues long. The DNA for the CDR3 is TGTGCCAGCAGCCGCCGACAGGCCCTACCAGAGACCCAGTACTTC. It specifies CASSRRQALPETQYF.

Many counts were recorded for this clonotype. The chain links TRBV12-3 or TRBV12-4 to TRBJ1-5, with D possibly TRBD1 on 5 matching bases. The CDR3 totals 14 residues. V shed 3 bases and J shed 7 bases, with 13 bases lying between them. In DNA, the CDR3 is TGTGCCAGCAGTTTCGGGGCAGGAGGACAGCCCCAGCATTTT. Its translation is CASSFGAGGQPQHF.

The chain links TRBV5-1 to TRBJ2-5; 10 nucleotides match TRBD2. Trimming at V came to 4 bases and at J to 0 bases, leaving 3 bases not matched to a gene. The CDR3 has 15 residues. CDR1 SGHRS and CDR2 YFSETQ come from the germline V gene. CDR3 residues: CASSPGLADQETQYF. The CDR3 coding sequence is TGCGCCAGCAGCCCCGGACTAGCGGACCAAGAGACCCAGTACTTC.

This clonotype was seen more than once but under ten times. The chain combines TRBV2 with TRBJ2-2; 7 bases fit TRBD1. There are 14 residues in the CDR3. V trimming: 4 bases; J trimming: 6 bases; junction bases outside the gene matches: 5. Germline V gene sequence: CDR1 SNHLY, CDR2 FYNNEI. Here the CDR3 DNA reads TGTGCCAGCAGTGGTGAGGGGGCGGCCGGGGAGCTGTTTTTT. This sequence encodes CASSGEGAAGELFF.

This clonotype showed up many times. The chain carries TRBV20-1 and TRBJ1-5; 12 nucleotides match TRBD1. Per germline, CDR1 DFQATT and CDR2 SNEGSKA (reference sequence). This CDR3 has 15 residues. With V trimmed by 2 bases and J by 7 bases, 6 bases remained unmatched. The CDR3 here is CSARPPGQGAQPQHF. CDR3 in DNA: TGCAGTGCTAGACCCCCGGGACAGGGGGCGCAGCCCCAGCATTTT.

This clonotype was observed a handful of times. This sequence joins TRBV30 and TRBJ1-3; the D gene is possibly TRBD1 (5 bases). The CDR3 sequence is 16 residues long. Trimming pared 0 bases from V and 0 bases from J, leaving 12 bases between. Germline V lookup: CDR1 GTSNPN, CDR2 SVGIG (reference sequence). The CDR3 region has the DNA TGTGCCTGGAGTGTAAGGGGCCTGGTCTCTGGAAACACCATATATTTT. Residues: CAWSVRGLVSGNTIYF.

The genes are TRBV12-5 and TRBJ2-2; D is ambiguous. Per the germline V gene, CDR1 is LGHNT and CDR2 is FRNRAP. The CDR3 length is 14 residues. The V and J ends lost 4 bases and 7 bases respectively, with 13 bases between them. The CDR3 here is CASGWERSNGELFF. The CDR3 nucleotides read TGTGCTAGTGGTTGGGAAAGGAGTAACGGGGAGCTGTTTTTT. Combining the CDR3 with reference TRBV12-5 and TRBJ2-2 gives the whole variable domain DARVTQTPRHKVTEMGQEVTMRCQPILGHNTVFWYRQTMMQGLELLAYFRNRAPLDDSGMPKDRFSAEMPDATLATLKIQPSEPRDSAVYFCASGWERSNGELFFGEGSRLTVL.

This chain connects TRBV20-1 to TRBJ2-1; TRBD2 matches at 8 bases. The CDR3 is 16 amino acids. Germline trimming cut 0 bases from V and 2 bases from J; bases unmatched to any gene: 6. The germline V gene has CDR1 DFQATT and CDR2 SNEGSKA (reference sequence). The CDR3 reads CSAREGVAGTYNEQFF. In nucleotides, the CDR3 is TGCAGTGCTAGAGAGGGGGTAGCGGGGACCTACAATGAGCAGTTCTTC.

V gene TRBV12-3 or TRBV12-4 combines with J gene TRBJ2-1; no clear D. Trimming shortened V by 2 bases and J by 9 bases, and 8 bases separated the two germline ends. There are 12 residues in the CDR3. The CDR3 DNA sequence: TGTGCCAGCAGTTTACCAGCCGGTGAGCAGTTCTTC. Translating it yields CASSLPAGEQFF.